The 27 T cell receptor beta chains in this list originate from one sample, sequenced in a study of human thymus T cells. Method: immunoSEQ multiplex PCR; TCRdb's copy keeps in-frame clones and lacks some. The repertoire has some 50,000 clones, around 93% of them found once; the top ten carry under 0.2%. Input material: blood. These receptors all stem from a girl in the first two years of life with a congenital heart defect but otherwise immunologically healthy.

This chain joins TRBV4-1 and TRBJ2-1; maybe TRBD2 (5 bases). This CDR3 is 17 amino acids long. Looked up from germline, CDR1 is MGHRA and CDR2 is YSYEKL. With 4 bases removed from V and 4 bases from J, the gap between germline ends came to 20 bases. The CDR3, as DNA: TGCGCCAGCAGCCCCCAAGGACGGAGGACGAAGTACAATGAGCAGTTCTTC. Translated: CASSPQGRRTKYNEQFF.

The chain uses TRBV4-1 and TRBJ2-4; D call uncertain. The ends were cut back, 4 bases at V and 0 bases at J, with 7 bases in the middle. Germline V gene lookup returns CDR1 MGHRA and CDR2 YSYEKL. This CDR3 has 14 residues. CDR3 residues: CASSLPLAKNIQYF. The CDR3 DNA is TGCGCCAGCAGCCTTCCTCTAGCCAAAAACATTCAGTACTTC.

DNA of the CDR3: TGTGCCAGCAGCCGGTTGGGGCGAGGCTACACCTTC. Its protein product is CASSRLGRGYTF. The chain joins TRBV7-6 to TRBJ1-2; D may be TRBD1 (5 bases). Germline lookup yields CDR1 SGHVS and CDR2 FNYEAQ. With 5 bases removed from V and 8 bases from J, the gap between germline ends came to 12 bases. The CDR3 spans 12 residues.

V usage is TRBV20-1 and J usage is TRBJ2-7; D gene unclear. V was shortened by 5 bases and J by 5 bases, with 7 bases between the two germline ends. Germline assignment: CDR1 DFQATT and CDR2 SNEGSKA (reference sequence). CDR3 length: 10 residues. The chain's CDR3 is CSAGNDEQYF. The CDR3 DNA reads as TGCAGTGCTGGTAACGACGAGCAGTACTTC.

The count of this clone is one. V gene TRBV7-6 combines with J gene TRBJ2-1, with 12 nucleotides matching TRBD2. CDR3 length: 15 residues. After removal of 5 bases from V and 8 bases from J, the junction contained 7 bases not matched to a gene. From germline, CDR1 is SGHVS and CDR2 FNYEAQ. CDR3 sequence reads: CASSVSSGRAHEQFF. The DNA of the CDR3 is TGTGCCAGCAGCGTATCTAGCGGGAGGGCGCATGAGCAGTTCTTC.

The chain recombines TRBV7-3 with TRBJ2-2; 7 bases fit TRBD2. CDR3 length equals 13 residues. CDR1 and CDR2 from the germline V gene are SGHTA and FQGTGA. V shed 5 bases and J 6 bases; nucleotides not matched to a gene: 3. This CDR3 is CASSQAGAGELFF. For the CDR3, the DNA is TGTGCCAGCAGCCAGGCGGGGGCCGGGGAGCTGTTTTTT.

The V and J genes are TRBV7-2 and TRBJ1-1; D call uncertain. Germline CDR1 reads SGHTA; CDR2 reads FQGNSA. The CDR3 is 12 residues long. Trimming cost V 5 bases and J 4 bases, with 8 bases left between them. Here the CDR3 reads CASSRFGTEAFF. CDR3 nucleotide sequence: TGTGCCAGCAGCAGGTTCGGCACTGAAGCTTTCTTT.

This chain joins TRBV15 and TRBJ2-7; 13 positions agree with TRBD2. V was pared by 4 bases and J by 6 bases, with 15 bases of the junction left unmatched. CDR1 is LNHNV and CDR2 is YYDKDF in the germline V gene (reference sequence). This CDR3 contains 18 residues. CDR3: CATSTLSRTSGRRGEQYF. CDR3 bases: TGTGCCACCAGCACCCTATCCAGGACTAGCGGGAGAAGGGGCGAGCAGTACTTC.

The chain recombines TRBV30 with TRBJ1-2; 10 bases fit TRBD1. The germline gives CDR1 GTSNPN, CDR2 SVGIG (reference sequence). V lost 2 bases to trimming and J lost 7 bases; unmatched junction nucleotides: 4. The CDR3 is 13 amino acids. In DNA form, the CDR3 reads TGTGCCTGGAGTTTGGGACAGGGGATTGGCTACACCTTC. Protein: CAWSLGQGIGYTF.

V gene TRBV5-1 combines with J gene TRBJ2-1; 10 bases agree with TRBD2. V lost 1 base, J lost 8 bases, and 6 bases stayed unmatched. The CDR3 is 15 residues long. The germline gives CDR1 SGHRS, CDR2 YFSETQ. CDR3 in DNA: TGCGCCAGCAGCTTGATCCAGCGGGAGGGCCATGAGCAGTTCTTC. Protein: CASSLIQREGHEQFF.

This clone came up once. The chain joins TRBV27 to TRBJ2-2; 9 bases are a match to TRBD2. Germline V gene sequence: CDR1 MNHEY, CDR2 SMNVEV (reference sequence). V was clipped by 5 bases and J by 7 bases; unmatched bases: 8. CDR3 length: 15 residues. CDR3 nucleotides: TGTGCCAGCAGTCCGCATAGCGGGAGCCTCGGGGAGCTGTTTTTT. The encoded protein is CASSPHSGSLGELFF.

This chain joins TRBV5-6 and TRBJ2-1; D might be TRBD2 (6 bases). V dropped 0 bases and J dropped 8 bases, with 12 bases sitting between them. CDR1 is SGHDT, CDR2 YYEEEE, per germline. The CDR3 covers 14 residues. The CDR3 loop reads CASSLGLGFYEQFF. The CDR3 region has the DNA TGTGCCAGCAGCTTGGGACTAGGCTTCTATGAGCAGTTCTTC.

CDR3 in DNA: TGTGCCAGCAGTTTGGGAGGATTGAACACTGAAGCTTTCTTT. Encoded protein: CASSLGGLNTEAFF. The chain recombines TRBV28 with TRBJ1-1; D unclear. V was clipped by 3 bases and J by 0 bases, with 8 bases between them. Germline V CDR1 and CDR2: MDHEN, SYDVKM. The length of the CDR3 is 14 residues.

V and J are TRBV19 and TRBJ1-2; TRBD1 might be the D (5 bases). Trimming took off 4 bases at V and 6 bases at J, with 18 bases between the two ends. The germline CDR1 and CDR2 sequences are LNHDA and SQIVND (reference sequence). CDR3 length equals 15 residues. The CDR3 DNA is TGTGCCAGTAGTACCTCTTTAGGCAGGGTGGATGGCTACACCTTC. This encodes CASSTSLGRVDGYTF.

The V call is TRBV11-2, the J call TRBJ2-2; D not certain. CDR3 length: 13 residues. Germline assignment: CDR1 SGHAT and CDR2 FQNNGV. Trimming left V 3 bases short and J 5 bases short, with 7 bases between. The CDR3 is CASSFMWTGELFF. CDR3 bases: TGTGCCAGCAGCTTTATGTGGACCGGGGAGCTGTTTTTT.

This clone appeared a single time. The chain links TRBV28 to TRBJ2-4, with D possibly matching TRBD1 (5 bases). Deletions cut 2 bases from V and 9 bases from J, with 5 bases between. The CDR3 is 11 residues long. In germline, CDR1 is MDHEN, CDR2 SYDVKM. For the CDR3, the DNA is TGTGCCAGCAGTTTAAGGGGCATTCAGTACTTC. Translating gives CASSLRGIQYF. The whole variable domain, remainder taken from reference TRBV28 and TRBJ2-4, is DVKVTQSSRYLVKRTGEKVFLECVQDMDHENMFWYRQDPGLGLRLIYFSYDVKMKEKGDIPEGYSVSREKKERFSLILESASTNQTSMYLCASSLRGIQYFGAGTRLSVL.

This clone occurred once. The chain employs TRBV19 and TRBJ2-7; 8 bases map to TRBD1. The CDR3 is 15 residues long. V lost 5 bases and J lost 0; bases outside the gene matches: 6. In germline, CDR1 is LNHDA, CDR2 SQIVND (reference sequence). The CDR3 coding sequence is TGTGCCAGTAGTGGCGGGACAGGCCTCTCCTACGAGCAGTACTTC. This codes for CASSGGTGLSYEQYF.

The chain uses TRBV6-5 and TRBJ2-7, with 7 bases identical to TRBD2. CDR3 length: 15 amino acids. CDR1 is MNHEY, CDR2 SVGAGI, per germline. V dropped 2 bases and J dropped 0; count of bases not matched to a gene: 4. CDR3 bases: TGTGCCAGCAGTTACGATGCGGGGGTCTCCTACGAGCAGTACTTC. This gives the protein CASSYDAGVSYEQYF.

This chain links TRBV28 with TRBJ1-2; 8 positions match TRBD1. V was clipped by 4 bases and J by 6 bases; unmatched bases: 10. The length of the CDR3 is 15 residues. Per the germline V gene, CDR1 is MDHEN and CDR2 is SYDVKM. Written as DNA, the CDR3 is TGTGCCAGCAGTTCCCTGAGACAGGGGAGAAATGGCTACACCTTC. Its translation: CASSSLRQGRNGYTF.

The chain employs TRBV21-1 and TRBJ2-3; no check of the table's D call, TRBD1, against the DNA was made. TRBV21-1 is described as a pseudogene. This CDR3 has 16 amino acids. CDR3 amino acids: CASSKRAPTGTDTQYF. The CDR3 coding sequence is TGTGCCAGCAGCAAAAGGGCCCCGACAGGGACAGATACGCAGTATTTT.

This clone was observed once. The V and J genes are TRBV7-9 and TRBJ2-5; 12 bases agree with TRBD2. After removal of 3 bases from V and 0 bases from J, the junction contained 5 bases not matched to a gene. CDR1 is SEHNR and CDR2 is FQNEAQ in the germline V gene (reference sequence). This CDR3 spans 17 amino acids. CDR3: CASSFLAGGGYQETQYF. DNA of the CDR3: TGTGCCAGCAGCTTTCTAGCGGGAGGGGGGTACCAAGAGACCCAGTACTTC.

The chain has TRBV10-1 and TRBJ2-2; 14 nucleotides line up with TRBD2. Unmatched junction bases numbered 10, after V lost 7 bases and J lost 3 bases. The CDR3 has 18 residues. Germline V gene data show CDR1 as WNHNN and CDR2 as SYGVQD (reference sequence). Written as DNA, the CDR3 is TGCGCCAGCACCCTCCGACTAGCGGGAGGGCCAGACACCGGGGAGCTGTTTTTT. Amino acid sequence: CASTLRLAGGPDTGELFF.

The genes are TRBV7-6 and TRBJ1-1; 7 bases match TRBD1. Unmatched junction bases numbered 7, after V lost 5 bases and J lost 1 base. CDR3 size: 15 residues. CDR1 is SGHVS and CDR2 is FNYEAQ in the germline V gene. In DNA form, the CDR3 reads TGTGCCAGCAGCCGGTACAGGGGCCGGAACACTGAAGCTTTCTTT. Translated, it gives CASSRYRGRNTEAFF.

This CDR3 is CASSRTGTSRYEQYF. For the CDR3, the DNA is TGTGCCAGCAGCCGAACCGGGACTAGTCGGTACGAGCAGTACTTC. V is TRBV13 and J is TRBJ2-7; 8 bases are shared with TRBD2. V dropped 5 bases and J dropped 4; count of bases not matched to a gene: 10. The CDR3 extends over 15 amino acids. Looked up from germline, CDR1 is PRHDT and CDR2 is FYEKMQ (reference sequence).

V is TRBV5-1 and J is TRBJ2-7; 15 bases match TRBD2. CDR3 size: 16 residues. The V and J ends lost 4 bases and 5 bases, in that order; junction bases with no gene match: 7. Germline CDR1 and CDR2: SGHRS and YFSETQ. This CDR3 reads CASSRGTSGRLHEQYF. The CDR3 DNA follows: TGCGCCAGCAGCCGGGGGACTAGCGGGAGGTTGCACGAGCAGTACTTC. The whole variable domain, remainder taken from reference TRBV5-1 and TRBJ2-7, is KAGVTQTPRYLIKTRGQQVTLSCSPISGHRSVSWYQQTPGQGLQFLFEYFSETQRNKGNFPGRFSGRQFSNSRSEMNVSTLELGDSALYLCASSRGTSGRLHEQYFGPGTRLTVT.

The gene calls are TRBV27 and TRBJ2-7, with a tentative D call TRBD1 (6 bases). Trimming shortened V by 5 bases and J by 9 bases, and 23 bases separated the two germline ends. Germline values: CDR1 MNHEY, CDR2 SMNVEV (reference sequence). This CDR3 has 15 residues. As DNA, the CDR3 is TGTGCCAGCAGTCTGAGGCAGGGGTCGACTGTCGGGCAGTACTTC. Translated, it gives CASSLRQGSTVGQYF.

The rearrangement joins TRBV11-2 to TRBJ2-7; no firm D call. V was trimmed by 3 bases and J by 4 bases, leaving 16 bases between them. The CDR3 consists of 15 residues. Germline V gene lookup returns CDR1 SGHAT and CDR2 FQNNGV. The CDR3 nucleotides read TGTGCCAGCAGCTTTAATAGGCCAACATCTTACGAGCAGTACTTC. This codes for CASSFNRPTSYEQYF.